This record concerns one T cell receptor (beta chain) sequence. Antigen: not known. The record originates from a study of response to subunit inactivated influenza vaccine. Trimming cost V 7 bases and J 1 base, with 10 bases left between them. The germline gives CDR1 MNHNS, CDR2 SASEGT. The CDR3 consists of 13 residues. MiXCR was run by TCRdb on the RT-PCR reads, yielding one entry per CDR3 protein. The sample lists more than 450,000 distinct CDR3 sequences; about an eighth were seen once. Study conclusions and caveats: Authors suggested each seasonal flu vaccination may recruit only limited numbers of new T cells.

The source is a man aged 50-59 years who received an inactivated influenza vaccine. The sequencing here drew on PBMCs from blood, taken on the day of vaccination. The rearrangement joins TRBV6-1 to TRBJ1-1, with D uncertain. The CDR3 here is CASTRAKNTEAFF. As DNA, the CDR3 is TGTGCCAGCACGCGGGCAAAGAACACTGAAGCTTTCTTT.